This TCR beta chain was recovered during a study of cytomegalovirus exposure and HLA in healthy donors. Findings and caveats of the study: Later, TCR association rates were found to vary by HLA locus, highest for DRB1 and lowest for HLA-C.

The PCR ran on 60 Vbeta and 13 Jbeta primers. Sequencing used immunoSEQ multiplex PCR; TCRdb keeps in-frame clones, though not all of them. The data show about 210,000 clones, roughly 79% seen once. Comment on this clone: The antigen is unknown.

CDR1 is SGHRS and CDR2 is YFSETQ in the germline V gene. Trimming took off 4 bases at V and 0 bases at J, with 9 bases between the two ends. The CDR3 runs to 14 residues. The specimen was PBMCs. The clonotype originates from a male donor in good health and CMV-seronegative. This chain joins TRBV5-1 and TRBJ2-3, with D possibly TRBD2 on 5 matching bases. CDR3 nucleotide sequence: TGCGCCAGCAGCACTAGGACTAGCACAGATACGCAGTATTTT. As protein: CASSTRTSTDTQYF.